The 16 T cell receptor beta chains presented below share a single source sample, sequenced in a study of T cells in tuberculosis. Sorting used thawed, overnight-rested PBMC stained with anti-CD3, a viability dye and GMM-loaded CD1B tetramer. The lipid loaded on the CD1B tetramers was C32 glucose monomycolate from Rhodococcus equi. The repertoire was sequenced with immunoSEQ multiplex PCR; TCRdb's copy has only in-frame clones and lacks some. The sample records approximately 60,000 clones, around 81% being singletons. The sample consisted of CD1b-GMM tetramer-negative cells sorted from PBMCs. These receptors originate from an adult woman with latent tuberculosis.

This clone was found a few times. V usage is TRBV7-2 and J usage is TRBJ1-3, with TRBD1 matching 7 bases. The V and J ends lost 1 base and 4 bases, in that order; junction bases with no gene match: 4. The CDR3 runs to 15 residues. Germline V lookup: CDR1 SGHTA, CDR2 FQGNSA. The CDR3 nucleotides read TGTGCCAGCAGCTTAGTTCCGACAGGGGGAAACACCATATATTTT. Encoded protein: CASSLVPTGGNTIYF.

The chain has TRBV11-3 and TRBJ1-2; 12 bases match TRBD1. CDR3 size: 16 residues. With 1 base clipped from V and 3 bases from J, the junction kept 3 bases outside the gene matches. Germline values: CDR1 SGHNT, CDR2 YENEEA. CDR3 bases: TGTGCCAGCAGCTTAGGGGACAGGGGGCGCGACTATGGCTACACCTTC. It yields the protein CASSLGDRGRDYGYTF.

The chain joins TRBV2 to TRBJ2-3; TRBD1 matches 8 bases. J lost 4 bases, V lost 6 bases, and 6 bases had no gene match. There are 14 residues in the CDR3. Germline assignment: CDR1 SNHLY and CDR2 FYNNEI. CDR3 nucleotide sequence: TGTGCCAGCAGATTCACAGGGGGAGCAGATACGCAGTATTTT. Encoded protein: CASRFTGGADTQYF.

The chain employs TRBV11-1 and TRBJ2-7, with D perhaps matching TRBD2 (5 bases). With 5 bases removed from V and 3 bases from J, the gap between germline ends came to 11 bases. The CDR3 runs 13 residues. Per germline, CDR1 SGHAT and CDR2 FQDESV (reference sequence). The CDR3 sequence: CASSRAGRYEQYF. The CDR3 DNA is TGTGCCAGCAGCCGGGCGGGCCGCTACGAGCAGTACTTC.

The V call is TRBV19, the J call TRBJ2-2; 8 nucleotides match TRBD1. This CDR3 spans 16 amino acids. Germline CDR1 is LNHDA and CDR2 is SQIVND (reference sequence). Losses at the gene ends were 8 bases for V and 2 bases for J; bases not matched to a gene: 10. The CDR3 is CASGRGPGGNTGELFF. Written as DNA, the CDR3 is TGTGCCAGTGGGAGAGGGCCAGGGGGCAACACCGGGGAGCTGTTTTTT.

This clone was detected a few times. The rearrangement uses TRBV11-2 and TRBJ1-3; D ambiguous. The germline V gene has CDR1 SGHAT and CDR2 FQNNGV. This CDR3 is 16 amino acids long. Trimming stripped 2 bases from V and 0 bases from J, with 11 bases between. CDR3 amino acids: CASSLSLANSGNTIYF. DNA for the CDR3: TGTGCCAGCAGCTTATCACTTGCAAACTCTGGAAACACCATATATTTT.

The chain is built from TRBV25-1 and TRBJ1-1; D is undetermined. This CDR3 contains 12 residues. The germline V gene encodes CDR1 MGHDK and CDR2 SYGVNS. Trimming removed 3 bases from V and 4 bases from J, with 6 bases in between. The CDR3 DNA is TGTGCCAGCAGTGATACCGGCACTGAAGCTTTCTTT. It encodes CASSDTGTEAFF.

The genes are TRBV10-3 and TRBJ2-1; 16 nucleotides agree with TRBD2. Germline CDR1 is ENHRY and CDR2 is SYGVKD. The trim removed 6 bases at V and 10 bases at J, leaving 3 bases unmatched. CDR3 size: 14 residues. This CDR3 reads CAIRGTSGRAEQFF. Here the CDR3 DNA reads TGTGCCATCAGAGGGACTAGCGGGAGGGCGGAGCAGTTCTTC.

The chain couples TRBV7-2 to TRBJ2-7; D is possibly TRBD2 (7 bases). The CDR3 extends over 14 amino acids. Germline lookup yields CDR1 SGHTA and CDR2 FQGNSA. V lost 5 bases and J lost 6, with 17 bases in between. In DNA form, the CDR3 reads TGTGCCAGCAGCCTAGAGGGGCGGGGGCCCGAGCAGTACTTC. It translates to CASSLEGRGPEQYF.

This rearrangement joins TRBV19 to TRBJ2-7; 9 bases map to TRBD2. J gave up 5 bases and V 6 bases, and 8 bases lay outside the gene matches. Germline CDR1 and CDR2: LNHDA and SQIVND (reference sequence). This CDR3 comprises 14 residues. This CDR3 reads CASSGSGRIHEQYF. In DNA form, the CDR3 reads TGTGCCAGTAGCGGGAGCGGGAGGATCCACGAGCAGTACTTC.

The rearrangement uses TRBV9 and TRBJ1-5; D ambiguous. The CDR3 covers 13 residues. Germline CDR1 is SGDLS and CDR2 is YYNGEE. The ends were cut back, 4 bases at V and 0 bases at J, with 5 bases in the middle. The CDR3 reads CASSTDSNQPQHF. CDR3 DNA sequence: TGTGCCAGCAGCACAGATAGCAATCAGCCCCAGCATTTT.

CDR3 in amino acids: CASSPGVSGNTIYF. DNA of the CDR3: TGTGCCAGCAGCCCAGGGGTCTCAGGAAACACCATATATTTT. V usage is TRBV7-9 and J usage is TRBJ1-3; perhaps TRBD1 as D (6 bases). The V end was cut by 5 bases, the J end by 4 bases, with 12 bases between. The V gene's germline CDR1 is SEHNR and CDR2 FQNEAQ (reference sequence). The CDR3 has 14 amino acids.

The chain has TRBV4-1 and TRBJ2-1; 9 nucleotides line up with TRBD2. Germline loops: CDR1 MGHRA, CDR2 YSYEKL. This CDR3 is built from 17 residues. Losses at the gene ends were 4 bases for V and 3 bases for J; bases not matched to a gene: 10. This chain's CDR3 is CASSLPGGGGNYNEQFF. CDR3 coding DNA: TGCGCCAGCAGCCTCCCCGGCGGGGGGGGAAACTACAATGAGCAGTTCTTC.

CDR3 protein: CASSLHGQGQYEQYF. The CDR3 nucleotides read TGTGCCAGCAGCTTACACGGACAGGGCCAATACGAGCAGTACTTC. The chain links TRBV13 to TRBJ2-7; 8 positions match TRBD1. V was clipped by 2 bases and J by 4 bases; unmatched bases: 7. This CDR3 comprises 15 residues. Germline-derived CDR1 and CDR2 are PRHDT and FYEKMQ (reference sequence).

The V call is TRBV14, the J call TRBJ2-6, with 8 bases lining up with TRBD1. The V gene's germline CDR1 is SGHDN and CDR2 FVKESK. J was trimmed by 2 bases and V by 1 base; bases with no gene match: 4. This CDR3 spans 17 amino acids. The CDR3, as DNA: TGTGCCAGCAGCCAAGGGACAGGGACCCCTGGGGCCAACGTCCTGACTTTC. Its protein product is CASSQGTGTPGANVLTF.

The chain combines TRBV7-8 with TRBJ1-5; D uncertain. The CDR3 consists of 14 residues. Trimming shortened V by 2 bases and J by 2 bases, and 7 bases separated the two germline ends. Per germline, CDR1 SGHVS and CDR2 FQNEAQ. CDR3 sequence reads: CASSLTGGNQPQHF. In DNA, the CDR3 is TGTGCCAGCAGCTTAACGGGAGGCAATCAGCCCCAGCATTTT.